The rows below give T cell receptor beta chains drawn from one sample of a study of T cells in Graves' hyperthyroidism and ophthalmopathy. TCRdb re-called the multiplex PCR reads through MiXCR, storing one row per CDR3 protein. This sample has approximately 700,000 distinct CDR3 sequences, with about 15% found just once. Source material: blood. Every receptor here comes from a man in his late teens or twenties with Graves' hyperthyroidism. Each CDR3 is given with its conserved first and last residue. The order of the fields is clone size, J gene, CDR3 length, V gene, D gene, CDR3 protein, CDR3 DNA. D genes are given only for firm matches. Size tells how often a clone was seen (once, few, many) or the class of an expanded clone, and some rows leave it out.

>few|TRBJ2-7|15|TRBV7-3|.
CASSPTTVSSYEQYF
TGTGCCAGCAGCCCAACGACAGTAAGCTCCTACGAGCAGTACTTC
>.|TRBJ1-3|10|TRBV28|.
CASESNTIYF
TGTGCCAGCGAATCAAACACCATATATTTT
>few|TRBJ2-3|16|TRBV5-4|TRBD2
CASSVGLATLTDTQYF
TGTGCCAGCAGCGTGGGACTAGCCACGCTCACAGATACGCAGTATTTT
>few|TRBJ2-7|13|TRBV29-1|TRBD1
CSVETGLSYEQYF
TGCAGCGTTGAGACAGGGTTAAGCTACGAGCAGTACTTC
>few|TRBJ1-5|14|TRBV6-2/TRBV6-3|TRBD1
CASGGDRRYQPQHF
TGTGCCAGCGGGGGGGACAGGCGTTATCAGCCCCAGCATTTT
>few|TRBJ2-3|16|TRBV6-2/TRBV6-3|TRBD2
CANSQLAGAWTDTQYF
TGTGCCAACAGCCAACTAGCGGGAGCCTGGACAGATACGCAGTATTTT
>many|TRBJ2-3|14|TRBV27|.
CASSPGSRSDTQYF
TGTGCCAGCAGTCCGGGATCCCGGTCAGATACGCAGTATTTT
>few|TRBJ1-6|13|TRBV4-1|.
CASSQDVYSPLHF
TGCGCCAGCAGCCAGGACGTTTATTCACCCCTCCACTTT
>.|TRBJ2-1|17|TRBV24-1|TRBD2
CATSDSRTSGRFDEQFF
TGTGCCACCAGTGATTCCCGGACTAGCGGGAGGTTCGATGAGCAGTTCTTC
>many|TRBJ2-7|15|TRBV9|TRBD1
CASSVTGASPYEQYF
TGTGCCAGCAGCGTAACAGGGGCGTCCCCCTACGAGCAGTACTTC
>.|TRBJ1-5|16|TRBV28|TRBD1
CASSLWGQGSNQPQHF
TGTGCCAGCAGTTTATGGGGACAGGGAAGCAATCAGCCCCAGCATTTT
>few|TRBJ2-1|14|TRBV30|TRBD2
CAWGGASGANEQFF
TGTGCCTGGGGGGGGGCTAGCGGGGCCAATGAGCAGTTCTTC
>many|TRBJ1-5|17|TRBV27|.
CASSRLAGTPEHVPQHF
TGTGCCAGCAGTCGCCTAGCGGGGACACCCGAACATGTGCCCCAGCATTTT
>.|TRBJ2-7|16|TRBV2|TRBD2
CASIQTSGRSSYEQYF
TGTGCCAGCATTCAGACTAGCGGGAGGAGCTCCTACGAGCAGTACTTC
>few|TRBJ1-5|16|TRBV28|TRBD1
CASSSGQAYSNQPQHF
TGTGCCAGCAGTTCTGGACAGGCTTATAGCAATCAGCCCCAGCATTTT